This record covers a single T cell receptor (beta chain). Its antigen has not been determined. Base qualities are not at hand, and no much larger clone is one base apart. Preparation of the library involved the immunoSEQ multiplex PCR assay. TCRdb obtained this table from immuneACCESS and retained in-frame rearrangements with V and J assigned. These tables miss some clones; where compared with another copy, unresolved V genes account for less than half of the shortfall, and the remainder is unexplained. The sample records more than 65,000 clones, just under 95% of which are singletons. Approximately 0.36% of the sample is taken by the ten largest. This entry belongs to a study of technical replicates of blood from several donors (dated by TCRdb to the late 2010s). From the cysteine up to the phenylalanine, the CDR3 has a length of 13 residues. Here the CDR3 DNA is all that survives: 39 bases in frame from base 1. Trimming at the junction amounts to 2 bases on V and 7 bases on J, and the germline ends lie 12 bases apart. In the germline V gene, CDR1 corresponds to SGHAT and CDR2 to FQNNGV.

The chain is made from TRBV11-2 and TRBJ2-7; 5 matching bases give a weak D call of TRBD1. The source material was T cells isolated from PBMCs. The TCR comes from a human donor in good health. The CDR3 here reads CASSLLGVREQYF. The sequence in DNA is TGTGCCAGCAGCTTATTAGGGGTGAGGGAGCAGTACTTC.